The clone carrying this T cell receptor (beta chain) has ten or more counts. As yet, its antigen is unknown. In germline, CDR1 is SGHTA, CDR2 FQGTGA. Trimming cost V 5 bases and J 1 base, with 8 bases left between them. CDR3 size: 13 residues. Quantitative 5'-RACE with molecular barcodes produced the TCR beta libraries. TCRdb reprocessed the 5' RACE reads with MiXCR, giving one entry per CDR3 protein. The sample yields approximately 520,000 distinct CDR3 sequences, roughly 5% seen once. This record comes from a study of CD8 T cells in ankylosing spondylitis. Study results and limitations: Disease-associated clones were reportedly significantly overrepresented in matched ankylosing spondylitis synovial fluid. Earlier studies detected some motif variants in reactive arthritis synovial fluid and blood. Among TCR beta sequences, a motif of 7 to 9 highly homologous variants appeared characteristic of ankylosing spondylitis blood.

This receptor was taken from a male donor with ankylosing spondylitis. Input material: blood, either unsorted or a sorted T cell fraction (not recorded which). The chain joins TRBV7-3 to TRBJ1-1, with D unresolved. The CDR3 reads CASSPSGNTEAFF. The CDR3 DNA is TGTGCCAGCAGCCCAAGCGGGAACACTGAAGCTTTCTTT.